This is a list of T cell receptor beta chains from one sample in a study of blood T cell repertoires in COVID-19. The table came from immunoSEQ multiplex PCR; TCRdb's copy has only in-frame clones and leaves some out. The profile shows 100,000 to 120,000 clones, under 90% of them singletons. The sequencing input was peripheral blood. The receptors here all came from a man older than 75 with acute or convalescent COVID-19. Each CDR3 is given with its conserved first and last residue. D genes are given only for firm matches. A row's size may be missing; if present it is once, few, many or a size class.

>TRBJ1-2|TRBV12-3/TRBV12-4|NA|once
TGTGCCAGCAGTTTGGGCAGCTATGGCTACACCTTC
CASSLGSYGYTF
>TRBJ2-1|TRBV11-2|NA|NA
TGTGCCAGCAGCGCCGACTACTGGGTTGAGCAGTTCTTC
CASSADYWVEQFF
>TRBJ2-1|TRBV11-2|NA|NA
TGTGCCAGCAGCTTCTCTTTGATGAGCTCCTACAATGAGCAGTTCTTC
CASSFSLMSSYNEQFF
>TRBJ2-2|TRBV7-3|TRBD2|NA
TGTGCCAGCAGCAAGATTCCGGGACTAGCGGGAGGGGGCACCGGGGAGCTGTTTTTT
CASSKIPGLAGGGTGELFF
>TRBJ1-1|TRBV11-2|NA|NA
TGTGCCAGCAGCCTATTAGGGGCAGGGCTAACTGAAGCTTTCTTT
CASSLLGAGLTEAFF
>TRBJ2-1|TRBV3-1/TRBV3-2|TRBD2|once
TGTGCCAGCAGCCAGTGGGCTAGCGGGAGCAGCAATGAGCAGTTCTTC
CASSQWASGSSNEQFF
>TRBJ2-3|TRBV7-3|TRBD2|NA
TGTGCCAGCAGCTTAACGCCTAGCGGGAGGGGGTCAGATACGCAGTATTTT
CASSLTPSGRGSDTQYF
>TRBJ1-5|TRBV19|TRBD1|few
TGTGCCAGTAGTCCTCGCCCGGGACAGGGGCTCAATCAGCCCCAGCATTTT
CASSPRPGQGLNQPQHF
>TRBJ2-6|TRBV2|NA|once
TGTGCCAGCGGTAGGGGCACATCTGGGGCCAACGTCCTGACTTTC
CASGRGTSGANVLTF
>TRBJ2-3|TRBV9|TRBD2|NA
TGTGCCAGCAGCCTAGGGGGGCTAGCGGGAGAACAAGATACGCAGTATTTT
CASSLGGLAGEQDTQYF
>TRBJ1-1|TRBV28|TRBD1|NA
TGTGCCAGCGTTACAGGGGCCACTGAAGCTTTCTTT
CASVTGATEAFF
>TRBJ2-6|TRBV5-1|NA|NA
TGCGCCAGCAGCACTACGGCTTCTGGGGCCAACGTCCTGACTTTC
CASSTTASGANVLTF
>TRBJ1-5|TRBV6-5|TRBD1|once
TGTGCCAGCAGTTACTCACAGGGGGCTGATCAGCCCCAGCATTTT
CASSYSQGADQPQHF
>TRBJ2-1|TRBV15|TRBD2|NA
TGTGCCACCAGCAGAGATTGGCGGGAGGGGTCGGGCAATGAGCAGTTCTTC
CATSRDWREGSGNEQFF
>TRBJ2-2|TRBV7-2|TRBD2|NA
TGTGCCAGCAGCTTTTTAGCGGGAGTGAGCACCGGGGAGCTGTTTTTT
CASSFLAGVSTGELFF
>TRBJ1-4|TRBV7-2|NA|NA
TGTGCCAGCAGCTTAGGGCAGGGTGGGGAAAAACTGTTTTTT
CASSLGQGGEKLFF
>TRBJ1-5|TRBV19|NA|NA
TGTGCCAGTAGTATGAAGGGGGAGGGGATGGGACAGCCCCAGCATTTT
CASSMKGEGMGQPQHF